The present T cell receptor (beta chain) was sequenced within a study of cytomegalovirus exposure and HLA in healthy donors. In the PCR, 60 Vbeta and 13 Jbeta primers were used. Some clones are missing from TCRdb's copy, which holds only in-frame ones; the method was immunoSEQ multiplex PCR. The data show 50,000 to 75,000 clones, 70% to 75% seen once. CDR3 length: 15 residues. The V segment lost 4 bases and the J segment 5 bases; nucleotides outside the gene matches: 11. CDR1 is SGHNT and CDR2 is YYREEE in the germline V gene (reference sequence). The clonotype was recovered from a man younger than 45 in good health and CMV-seropositive. The sample was PBMCs. This sequence joins TRBV5-4 and TRBJ2-5; 7 bases are a match to TRBD2. CDR3 sequence (DNA): TGTGCCAGCAGCCAAGCGGGGCGCCCCGATGAGACCCAGTACTTC. Translation gives CASSQAGRPDETQYF. The whole variable domain, filled in from reference TRBV5-4 and TRBJ2-5, reads ETGVTQSPTHLIKTRGQQVTLRCSSQSGHNTVSWYQQALGQGPQFIFQYYREEENGRGNFPPRFSGLQFPNYSSELNVNALELDDSALYLCASSQAGRPDETQYFGPGTRLLVL.